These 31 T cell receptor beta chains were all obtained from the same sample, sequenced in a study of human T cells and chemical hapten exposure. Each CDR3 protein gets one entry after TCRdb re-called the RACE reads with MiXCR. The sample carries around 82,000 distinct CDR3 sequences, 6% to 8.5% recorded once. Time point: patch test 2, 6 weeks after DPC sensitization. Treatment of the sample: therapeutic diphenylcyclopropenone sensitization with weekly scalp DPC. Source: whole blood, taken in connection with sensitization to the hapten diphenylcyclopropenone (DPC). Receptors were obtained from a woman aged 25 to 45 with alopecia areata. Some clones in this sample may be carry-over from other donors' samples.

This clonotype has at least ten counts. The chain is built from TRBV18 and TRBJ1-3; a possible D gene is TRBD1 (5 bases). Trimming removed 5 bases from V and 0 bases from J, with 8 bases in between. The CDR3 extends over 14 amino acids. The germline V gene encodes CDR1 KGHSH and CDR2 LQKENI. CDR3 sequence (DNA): TGTGCCAGCTCAGAGGACAACTCTGGAAACACCATATATTTT. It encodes CASSEDNSGNTIYF.

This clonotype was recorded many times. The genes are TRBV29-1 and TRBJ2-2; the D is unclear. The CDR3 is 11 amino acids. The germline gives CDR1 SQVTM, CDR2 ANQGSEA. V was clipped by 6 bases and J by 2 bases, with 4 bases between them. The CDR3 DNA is TGCAGCGTCTCTAACACCGGGGAGCTGTTTTTT. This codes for CSVSNTGELFF.

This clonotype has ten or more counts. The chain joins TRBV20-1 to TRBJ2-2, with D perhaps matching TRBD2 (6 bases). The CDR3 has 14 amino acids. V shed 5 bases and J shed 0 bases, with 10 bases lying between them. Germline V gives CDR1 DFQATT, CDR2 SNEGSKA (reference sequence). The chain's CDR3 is CSAGAGANTGELFF. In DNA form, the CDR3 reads TGCAGTGCTGGAGCGGGTGCGAACACCGGGGAGCTGTTTTTT.

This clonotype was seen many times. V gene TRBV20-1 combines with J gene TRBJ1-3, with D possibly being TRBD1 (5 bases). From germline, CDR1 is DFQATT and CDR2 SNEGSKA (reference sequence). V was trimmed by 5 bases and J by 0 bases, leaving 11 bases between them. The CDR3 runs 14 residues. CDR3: CSAVPDNSGNTIYF. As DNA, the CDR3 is TGCAGTGCTGTTCCGGACAACTCTGGAAACACCATATATTTT.

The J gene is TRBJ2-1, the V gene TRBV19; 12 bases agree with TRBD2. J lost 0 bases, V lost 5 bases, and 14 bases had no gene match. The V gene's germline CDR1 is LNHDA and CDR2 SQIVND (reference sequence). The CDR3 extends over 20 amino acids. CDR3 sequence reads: CASSSRLAGALSSSYNEQFF. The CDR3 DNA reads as TGTGCCAGTAGTTCGCGACTAGCGGGGGCCCTAAGTAGCTCCTACAATGAGCAGTTCTTC.

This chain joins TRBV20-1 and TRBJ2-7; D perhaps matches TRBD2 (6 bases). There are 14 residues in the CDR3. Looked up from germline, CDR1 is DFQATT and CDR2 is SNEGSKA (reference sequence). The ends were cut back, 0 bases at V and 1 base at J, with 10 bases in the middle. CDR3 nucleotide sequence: TGCAGTGCTAGAGACCACGGGGGTTCCTACGAGCAGTACTTC. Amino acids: CSARDHGGSYEQYF.

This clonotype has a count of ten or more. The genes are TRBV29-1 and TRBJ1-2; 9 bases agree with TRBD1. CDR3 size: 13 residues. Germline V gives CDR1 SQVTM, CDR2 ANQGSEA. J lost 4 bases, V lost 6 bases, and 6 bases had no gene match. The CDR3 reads CSVPQGAGYGYTF. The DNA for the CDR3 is TGCAGCGTCCCACAGGGGGCTGGCTATGGCTACACCTTC.

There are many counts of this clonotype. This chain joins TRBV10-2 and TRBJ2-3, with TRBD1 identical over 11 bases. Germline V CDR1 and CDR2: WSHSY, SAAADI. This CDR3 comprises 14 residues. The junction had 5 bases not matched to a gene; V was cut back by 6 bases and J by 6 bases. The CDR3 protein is CASRRDRGYDTQYF. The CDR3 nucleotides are TGCGCCAGCAGAAGGGACAGGGGGTATGATACGCAGTATTTT.

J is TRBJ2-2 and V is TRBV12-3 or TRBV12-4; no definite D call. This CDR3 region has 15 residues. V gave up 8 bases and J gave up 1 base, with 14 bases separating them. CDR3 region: CASRIIGKNTGELFF. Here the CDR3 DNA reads TGTGCCAGCCGTATCATTGGAAAGAACACCGGGGAGCTGTTTTTT.

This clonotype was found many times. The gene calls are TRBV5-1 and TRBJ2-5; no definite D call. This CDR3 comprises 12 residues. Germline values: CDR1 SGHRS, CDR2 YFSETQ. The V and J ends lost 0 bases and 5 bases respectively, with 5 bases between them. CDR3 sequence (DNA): TGCGCCAGCAGCTTGGAAGGGGAGACCCAGTACTTC. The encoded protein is CASSLEGETQYF.

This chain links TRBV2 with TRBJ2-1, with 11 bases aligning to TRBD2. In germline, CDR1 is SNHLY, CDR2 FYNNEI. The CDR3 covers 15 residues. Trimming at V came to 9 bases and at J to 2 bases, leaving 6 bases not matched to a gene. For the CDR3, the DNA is TGTGCCAGTAGAATTAGCGGGGGGGCCTACAATGAGCAGTTCTTC. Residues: CASRISGGAYNEQFF.

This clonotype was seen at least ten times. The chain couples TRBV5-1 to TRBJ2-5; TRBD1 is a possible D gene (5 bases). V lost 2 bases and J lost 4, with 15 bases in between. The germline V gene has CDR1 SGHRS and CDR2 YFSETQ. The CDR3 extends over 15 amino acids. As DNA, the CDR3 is TGCGCCAGCAGCTTACAACAGGCATTCGGAGAGACCCAGTACTTC. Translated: CASSLQQAFGETQYF.

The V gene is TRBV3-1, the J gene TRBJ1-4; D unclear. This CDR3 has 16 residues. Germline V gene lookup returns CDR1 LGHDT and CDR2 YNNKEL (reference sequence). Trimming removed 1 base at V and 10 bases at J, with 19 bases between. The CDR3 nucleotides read TGTGCCAGCAGCCAAGCGGGCTCTTTGCTGGACGGAAAACTGTTTTTT. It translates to CASSQAGSLLDGKLFF.

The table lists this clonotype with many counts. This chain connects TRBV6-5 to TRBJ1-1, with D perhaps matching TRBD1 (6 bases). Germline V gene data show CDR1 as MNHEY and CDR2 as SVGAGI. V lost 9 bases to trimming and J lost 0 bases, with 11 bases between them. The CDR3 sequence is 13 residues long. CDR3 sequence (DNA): TGTGCCAGTTTCAGGGGAATGAACACTGAAGCTTTCTTT. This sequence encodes CASFRGMNTEAFF.

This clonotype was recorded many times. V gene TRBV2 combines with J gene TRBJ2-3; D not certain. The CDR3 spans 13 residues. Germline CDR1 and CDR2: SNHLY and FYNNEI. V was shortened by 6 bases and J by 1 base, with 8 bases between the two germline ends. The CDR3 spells CASRRRGTDTQYF. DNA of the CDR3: TGTGCCAGCAGGAGACGCGGCACAGATACGCAGTATTTT.

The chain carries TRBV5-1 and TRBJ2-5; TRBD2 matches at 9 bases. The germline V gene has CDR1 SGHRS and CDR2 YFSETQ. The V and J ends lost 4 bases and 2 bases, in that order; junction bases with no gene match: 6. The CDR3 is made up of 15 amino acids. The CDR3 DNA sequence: TGCGCCAGCAGCGTCCAAGCGGGGGGTCAAGAGACCCAGTACTTC. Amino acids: CASSVQAGGQETQYF.

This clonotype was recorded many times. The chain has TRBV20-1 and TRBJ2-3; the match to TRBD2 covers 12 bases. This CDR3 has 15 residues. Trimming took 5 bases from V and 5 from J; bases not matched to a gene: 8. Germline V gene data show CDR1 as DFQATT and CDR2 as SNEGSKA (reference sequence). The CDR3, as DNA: TGCAGTGCTGATGGACTAGCGGGGATCGGAGATACGCAGTATTTT. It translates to CSADGLAGIGDTQYF.

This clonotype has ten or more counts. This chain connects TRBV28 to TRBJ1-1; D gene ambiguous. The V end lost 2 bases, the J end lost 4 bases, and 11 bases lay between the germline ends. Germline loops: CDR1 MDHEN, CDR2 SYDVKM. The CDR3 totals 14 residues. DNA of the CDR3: TGTGCCAGCAGTTTACCTACTGGGGTCACTGAAGCTTTCTTT. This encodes CASSLPTGVTEAFF.

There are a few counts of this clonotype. As DNA, the CDR3 is TGCAGCGTTGCCGCGGACCGGACTAACTATGGCTACACCTTC. The encoded protein is CSVAADRTNYGYTF. The chain has TRBV29-1 and TRBJ1-2, with D hard to call. Trimming pared 4 bases from V and 0 bases from J, leaving 12 bases between. The CDR3 spans 14 residues. In germline, CDR1 is SQVTM, CDR2 ANQGSEA.

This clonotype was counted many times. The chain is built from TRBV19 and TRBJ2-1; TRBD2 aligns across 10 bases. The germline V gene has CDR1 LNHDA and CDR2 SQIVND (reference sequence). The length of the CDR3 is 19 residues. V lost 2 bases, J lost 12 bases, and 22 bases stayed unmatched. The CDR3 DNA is TGTGCCAGTAGTATAAGAGGGATGGTAGCGGGGGGCCCCTCCCGGGGGCAGTTCTTC. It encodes CASSIRGMVAGGPSRGQFF.

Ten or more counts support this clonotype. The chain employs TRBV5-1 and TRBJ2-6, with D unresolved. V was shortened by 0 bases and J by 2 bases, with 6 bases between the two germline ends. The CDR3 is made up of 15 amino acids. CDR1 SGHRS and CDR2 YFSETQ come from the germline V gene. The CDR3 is CASSLGQTGANVLTF. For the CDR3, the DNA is TGCGCCAGCAGCTTGGGGCAGACTGGGGCCAACGTCCTGACTTTC.

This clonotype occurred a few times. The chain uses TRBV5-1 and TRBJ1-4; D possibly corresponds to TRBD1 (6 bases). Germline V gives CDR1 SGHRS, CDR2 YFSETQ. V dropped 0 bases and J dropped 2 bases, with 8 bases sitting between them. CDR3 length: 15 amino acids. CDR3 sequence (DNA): TGCGCCAGCAGCTTGGAGGACAGCACTAATGAAAAACTGTTTTTT. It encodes CASSLEDSTNEKLFF.

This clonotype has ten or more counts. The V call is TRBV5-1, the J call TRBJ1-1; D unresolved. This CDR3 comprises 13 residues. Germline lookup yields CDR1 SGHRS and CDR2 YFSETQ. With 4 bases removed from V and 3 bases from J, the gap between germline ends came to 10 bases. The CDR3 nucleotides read TGCGCCAGCAGCCCCGAAGGGTACACTGAAGCTTTCTTT. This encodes CASSPEGYTEAFF.

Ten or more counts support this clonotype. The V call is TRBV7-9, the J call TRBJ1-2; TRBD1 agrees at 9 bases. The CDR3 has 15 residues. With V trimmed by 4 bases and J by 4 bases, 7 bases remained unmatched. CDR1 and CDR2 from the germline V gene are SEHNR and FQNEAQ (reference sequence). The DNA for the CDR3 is TGTGCCAGCAGCTGGGACAGGGAATTATCCTATGGCTACACCTTC. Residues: CASSWDRELSYGYTF. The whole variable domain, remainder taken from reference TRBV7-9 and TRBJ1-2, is DTGVSQNPRHKITKRGQNVTFRCDPISEHNRLYWYRQTLGQGPEFLTYFQNEAQLEKSRLLSDRFSAERPKGSFSTLEIQRTEQGDSAMYLCASSWDRELSYGYTFGSGTRLTVV.

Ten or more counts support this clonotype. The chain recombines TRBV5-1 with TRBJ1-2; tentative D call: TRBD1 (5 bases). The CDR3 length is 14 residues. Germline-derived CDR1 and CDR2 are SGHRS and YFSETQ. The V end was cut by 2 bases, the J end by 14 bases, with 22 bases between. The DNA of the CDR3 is TGCGCCAGCAGCTTCGACAGACCCGAAAGGGTTGCTACCTTC. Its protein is CASSFDRPERVATF.

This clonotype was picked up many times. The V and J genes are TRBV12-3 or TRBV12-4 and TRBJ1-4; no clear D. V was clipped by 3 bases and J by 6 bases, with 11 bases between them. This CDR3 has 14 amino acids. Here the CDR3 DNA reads TGTGCCAGCAGTTTTATTCCAGTTGATGAAAAACTGTTTTTT. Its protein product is CASSFIPVDEKLFF.

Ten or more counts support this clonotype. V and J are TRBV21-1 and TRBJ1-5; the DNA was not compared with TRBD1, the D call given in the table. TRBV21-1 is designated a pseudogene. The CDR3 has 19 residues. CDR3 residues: CASRPQRQGRDYSNQPQHF. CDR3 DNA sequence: TGTGCCAGCAGACCCCAGAGACAGGGAAGGGATTATAGCAATCAGCCCCAGCATTTT.

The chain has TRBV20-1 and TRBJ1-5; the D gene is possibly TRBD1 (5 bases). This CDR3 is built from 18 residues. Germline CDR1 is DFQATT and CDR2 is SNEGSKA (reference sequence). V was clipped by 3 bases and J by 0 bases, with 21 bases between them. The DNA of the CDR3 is TGCAGTGCTAGTGAACCACTGTGGGGGAAGTATAGCAATCAGCCCCAGCATTTT. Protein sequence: CSASEPLWGKYSNQPQHF.

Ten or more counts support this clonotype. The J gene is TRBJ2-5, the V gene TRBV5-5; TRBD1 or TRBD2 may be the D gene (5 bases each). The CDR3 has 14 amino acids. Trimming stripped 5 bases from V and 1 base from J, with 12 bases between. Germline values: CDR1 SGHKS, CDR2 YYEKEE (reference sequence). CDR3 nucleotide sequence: TGTGCCAGCAGTTTCCTTGGGGGCCAAGAGACCCAGTACTTC. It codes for CASSFLGGQETQYF.

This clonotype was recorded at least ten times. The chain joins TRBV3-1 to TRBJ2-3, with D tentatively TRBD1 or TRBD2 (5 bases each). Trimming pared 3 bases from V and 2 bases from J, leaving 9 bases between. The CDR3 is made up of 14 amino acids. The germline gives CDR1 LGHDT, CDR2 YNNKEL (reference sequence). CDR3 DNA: TGTGCCAGCAGCCAGCTCGGGACCACAGATACGCAGTATTTT. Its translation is CASSQLGTTDTQYF.

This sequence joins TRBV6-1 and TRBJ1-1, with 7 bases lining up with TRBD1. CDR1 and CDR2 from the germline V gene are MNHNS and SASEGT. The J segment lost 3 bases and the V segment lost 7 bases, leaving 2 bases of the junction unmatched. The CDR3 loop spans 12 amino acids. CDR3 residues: CASIRGYTEAFF. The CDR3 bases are TGTGCCAGCATCAGGGGGTACACTGAAGCTTTCTTT.